The 30 T cell receptor beta chains presented below share a single source sample, sequenced in a study of sequential checkpoint blockade in melanoma. The protocol was immunoSEQ multiplex PCR, while the TCRdb copy is restricted to in-frame clones and leaves out a portion. The table has 13,000 to 15,000 clones, about 78% seen once. The treatment denotes: randomized to nivolumab then ipilimumab (arm A) or the reverse (arm B). The sample was CD8+ T cells sorted from blood (inferred from file names), taken from a patient given nivolumab and ipilimumab in sequence. The receptor source for this set is a human donor with melanoma.

A few counts support this clone. The chain uses TRBV2 and TRBJ2-7; 10 bases map to TRBD1. Unmatched junction bases numbered 12, after V lost 8 bases and J lost 2 bases. CDR1 and CDR2 from the germline V gene are SNHLY and FYNNEI. This CDR3 is built from 16 residues. The CDR3 nucleotides read TGTGCCAGCGCCGGGACAGGGGCCTCAAGTCCCTACGAGCAGTACTTC. Translating it yields CASAGTGASSPYEQYF.

The chain recombines TRBV5-6 with TRBJ1-1, with D possibly matching TRBD1 (5 bases). Germline CDR1 and CDR2: SGHDT and YYEEEE. V was shortened by 7 bases and J by 6 bases, with 13 bases between the two germline ends. This CDR3 comprises 12 residues. The CDR3 spells CASSIGEAEAFF. The CDR3 bases are TGTGCCAGCTCAATAGGGGAGGCTGAAGCTTTCTTT.

This sequence joins TRBV7-9 and TRBJ2-5, with 8 nucleotides matching TRBD1. The J call is doubtful: the DNA matches TRBJ2-7 better. Per the germline V gene, CDR1 is SEHNR and CDR2 is FQNEAQ (reference sequence). The CDR3 runs to 14 residues. In nucleotides, the CDR3 is TGTGCCAGCAGCTCCCGGGACAGGCTCTACGAGCAGTACTTC. This translates into CASSSRDRLYEQYF.

The chain recombines TRBV7-2 with TRBJ2-7; D unresolved. The V end lost 5 bases, the J end lost 2 bases, and 4 bases lay between the germline ends. Germline V gene sequence: CDR1 SGHTA, CDR2 FQGNSA. The CDR3 runs to 11 residues. In nucleotides, the CDR3 is TGTGCCAGCAGCCCTACCTACGAGCAGTACTTC. It encodes CASSPTYEQYF.

The chain has TRBV5-1 and TRBJ2-2, with D tentatively TRBD2 (5 bases). Trimming left V 4 bases short and J 1 base short, with 8 bases between. This CDR3 spans 14 amino acids. Germline-derived CDR1 and CDR2 are SGHRS and YFSETQ. CDR3 DNA sequence: TGCGCCAGCAGCAGGGAGATGAACACCGGGGAGCTGTTTTTT. Amino acids: CASSREMNTGELFF.

This chain connects TRBV5-1 to TRBJ2-7; maybe TRBD2 (6 bases). The germline V gene has CDR1 SGHRS and CDR2 YFSETQ. There are 20 residues in the CDR3. Trimming shortened V by 3 bases and J by 0 bases, and 28 bases separated the two germline ends. CDR3: CASSSEGSLVDNSASYEQYF. The CDR3 nucleotides are TGCGCCAGCAGCTCGGAGGGGTCACTAGTAGATAACTCGGCCTCCTACGAGCAGTACTTC.

V usage is TRBV6-6 and J usage is TRBJ2-3, with D possibly matching TRBD2 (5 bases). V shed 0 bases and J shed 6 bases, with 16 bases lying between them. The CDR3 runs to 16 residues. Germline CDR1 reads MNHNY; CDR2 reads SVGAGI (reference sequence). Written as DNA, the CDR3 is TGTGCCAGCAGTTACTCTTCCTGGCCGCAGCGGGATACGCAGTATTTT. Translated: CASSYSSWPQRDTQYF.

V and J are TRBV11-2 and TRBJ1-1; 7 bases map to TRBD1. The germline gives CDR1 SGHAT, CDR2 FQNNGV. This CDR3 contains 14 residues. Losses at the gene ends were 5 bases for V and 5 bases for J; bases not matched to a gene: 8. The DNA for the CDR3 is TGTGCCAGCAGCCCAAACAGGGGTTGGACTGAAGCTTTCTTT. As protein: CASSPNRGWTEAFF. The full variable domain, completed using reference TRBV11-2 and TRBJ1-1, is EAGVAQSPRYKIIEKRQSVAFWCNPISGHATLYWYQQILGQGPKLLIQFQNNGVVDDSQLPKDRFSAERLKGVDSTLKIQPAKLEDSAVYLCASSPNRGWTEAFFGQGTRLTVV.

This clone was counted between two and nine times. The chain is built from TRBV7-9 and TRBJ2-5; tentatively, D is TRBD1 (6 bases). The V end was cut by 5 bases, the J end by 5 bases, with 15 bases between. The CDR3 totals 14 residues. Germline V gives CDR1 SEHNR, CDR2 FQNEAQ (reference sequence). The CDR3 is CASSHRTDRETQYF. In DNA form, the CDR3 reads TGTGCCAGCAGCCATCGGACAGACCGGGAGACCCAGTACTTC.

This sequence joins TRBV9 and TRBJ2-5; 9 bases map to TRBD1. The CDR3 covers 15 residues. Germline assignment: CDR1 SGDLS and CDR2 YYNGEE. Losses at the gene ends were 0 bases for V and 5 bases for J; bases not matched to a gene: 5. This CDR3 reads CASSVEGTGMETQYF. CDR3 nucleotide sequence: TGTGCCAGCAGCGTAGAAGGGACAGGGATGGAGACCCAGTACTTC.

This clone came up a few times. The V and J genes are TRBV11-2 and TRBJ2-3; D unclear. V lost 4 bases and J 8 bases, leaving 16 bases between the germline ends. The germline V gene encodes CDR1 SGHAT and CDR2 FQNNGV. This CDR3 has 14 amino acids. CDR3 loop: CASSSPKLGSTQYF. CDR3 nucleotides: TGTGCCAGCAGCTCCCCGAAGTTGGGCTCTACGCAGTATTTT.

The chain combines TRBV6-4 with TRBJ2-1; 10 bases agree with TRBD1. The CDR3 has 16 residues. Germline lookup yields CDR1 MRHNA and CDR2 SNTAGT. V lost 0 bases, J lost 4 bases, and 3 bases stayed unmatched. As DNA, the CDR3 is TGTGCCAGCAGTGACTCGACAGGGGGCGAGTACAATGAGCAGTTCTTC. This gives the protein CASSDSTGGEYNEQFF.

This clone showed up just a few times. The chain links TRBV5-5 to TRBJ2-7; 7 bases are shared with TRBD1. CDR1 SGHKS and CDR2 YYEKEE come from the germline V gene (reference sequence). The length of the CDR3 is 15 residues. V was pared by 0 bases and J by 7 bases, with 10 bases of the junction left unmatched. This chain's CDR3 is CASSLDRTTGREQYF. CDR3 coding DNA: TGTGCCAGCAGCTTGGACCGGACGACAGGGCGAGAGCAGTACTTC.

This clone was detected once. The rearrangement joins TRBV5-1 to TRBJ2-7, with TRBD2 matching 9 bases. CDR1 is SGHRS, CDR2 YFSETQ, per germline. The CDR3 is 15 amino acids. The ends lost 1 base at V and 0 bases at J; junction bases unmatched: 2. CDR3 in amino acids: CASSLSSGDSYEQYF. CDR3 coding DNA: TGCGCCAGCAGCTTGTCTAGCGGGGACTCCTACGAGCAGTACTTC.

The rearrangement links TRBV5-8 to TRBJ2-1; D might be TRBD2 (5 bases). Trimming took off 0 bases at V and 4 bases at J, with 11 bases between the two ends. CDR3 length: 15 amino acids. Germline CDR1 SGHTS, CDR2 YDEGEE. The CDR3 nucleotides read TGTGCCAGCAGCTTGGCTGGGAGCAGGTACAATGAGCAGTTCTTC. Translating gives CASSLAGSRYNEQFF.

The chain links TRBV5-3 to TRBJ1-1; 9 positions agree with TRBD1. TRBV5-3 is placed among ORFs of uncertain function. The CDR3 has 18 residues. The V gene end was trimmed by 3 bases and the J gene end by 0 bases; junction bases not matched to a gene: 12. CDR3: CARSSGGGQGLMNTEAFF. In DNA form, the CDR3 reads TGTGCCAGAAGCTCGGGGGGGGGACAGGGCCTTATGAACACTGAAGCTTTCTTT.

This clone occurred a few times. The chain combines TRBV7-6 with TRBJ2-5; D is ambiguous. CDR1 SGHVS and CDR2 FNYEAQ come from the germline V gene. Trimming took off 1 base at V and 4 bases at J, with 7 bases between the two ends. This CDR3 comprises 13 residues. CDR3 DNA sequence: TGTGCCAGCAGCTTAGAGACTGTAGAGACCCAGTACTTC. It codes for CASSLETVETQYF. Full variable domain (remainder filled in from reference TRBV7-6 and TRBJ2-5): GAGVSQSPRYKVTKRGQDVALRCDPISGHVSLYWYRQALGQGPEFLTYFNYEAQQDKSGLPNDRFSAERPEGSISTLTIQRTEQRDSAMYRCASSLETVETQYFGPGTRLLVL.

The chain carries TRBV7-9 and TRBJ2-1; D uncertain. There are 13 residues in the CDR3. Germline lookup yields CDR1 SEHNR and CDR2 FQNEAQ (reference sequence). The V and J ends lost 1 base and 4 bases respectively, with 5 bases between them. CDR3 sequence: CASSLVRYNEQFF. In DNA form, the CDR3 reads TGTGCCAGCAGCTTAGTTAGATACAATGAGCAGTTCTTC.

The chain links TRBV11-2 to TRBJ2-7; possible D gene TRBD1, 5 bases. CDR1 and CDR2 from the germline V gene are SGHAT and FQNNGV. Trimming shortened V by 1 base and J by 0 bases, and 10 bases separated the two germline ends. The CDR3 contains 15 residues. The chain's CDR3 is CASSLVSRDSYEQYF. CDR3 nucleotide sequence: TGTGCCAGCAGCTTAGTGTCCAGGGACTCCTACGAGCAGTACTTC.

The chain uses TRBV6-1 and TRBJ1-1; TRBD1 matches at 7 bases. V lost 1 base to trimming and J lost 3 bases; unmatched junction nucleotides: 8. CDR1 MNHNS and CDR2 SASEGT come from the germline V gene. This CDR3 region has 16 residues. The CDR3 bases are TGTGCCAGCAGTGAAGTGGCAGGGGGTCTCGACACTGAAGCTTTCTTT. Translated: CASSEVAGGLDTEAFF.

The chain couples TRBV9 to TRBJ2-3; D may be TRBD2 (6 bases). Between the trimmed V and J ends, which lost 4 bases and 0 bases, there was a span of 12 bases. The CDR3 totals 15 residues. Germline CDR1 is SGDLS and CDR2 is YYNGEE. This CDR3 is CASSPHGGSTDTQYF. The CDR3 region has the DNA TGTGCCAGCAGCCCCCATGGGGGGAGCACAGATACGCAGTATTTT.

In its sample, this clone was seen a few times. The chain has TRBV4-2 and TRBJ1-2; possible D gene TRBD1, 5 bases. V dropped 5 bases and J dropped 6 bases, with 19 bases sitting between them. This CDR3 comprises 15 residues. Germline CDR1 LGHNA, CDR2 YNFKEQ. The CDR3 is CASSLIQDTLHGYTF. The CDR3 coding sequence is TGTGCCAGCAGCTTGATACAGGACACCCTGCATGGCTACACCTTC.

The chain joins TRBV4-2 to TRBJ2-5, with 9 bases lining up with TRBD1. The V gene's germline CDR1 is LGHNA and CDR2 YNFKEQ. J lost 3 bases, V lost 4 bases, and 12 bases had no gene match. CDR3 size: 17 residues. In nucleotides, the CDR3 is TGTGCCAGCAGCCCCGTTATCGACAGGGGGTGGGAAGAGACCCAGTACTTC. Protein product: CASSPVIDRGWEETQYF.

V usage is TRBV6-6 and J usage is TRBJ1-2, with TRBD1 matching over 7 bases. This CDR3 is built from 13 residues. The germline V gene has CDR1 MNHNY and CDR2 SVGAGI (reference sequence). Trimming cost V 6 bases and J 5 bases; bases outside gene matches: 6. CDR3 amino acids: CASSPGQLYGYTF. The CDR3 DNA reads TGTGCCAGCAGCCCGGGACAGCTTTATGGCTACACCTTC.

This chain uses TRBV11-3 with TRBJ2-7; tentatively, D is TRBD2 (6 bases). Germline CDR1 SGHNT, CDR2 YENEEA. V gave up 4 bases and J gave up 1 base, with 20 bases separating them. This CDR3 comprises 17 residues. The CDR3 sequence: CASSSRGLGSPSYEQYF. The CDR3 DNA sequence: TGTGCCAGCAGCTCAAGGGGACTGGGGTCCCCTTCCTACGAGCAGTACTTC. Supplemented by reference TRBV11-3 and TRBJ2-7, the full variable domain reads EAGVVQSPRYKIIEKKQPVAFWCNPISGHNTLYWYLQNLGQGPELLIRYENEEAVDDSQLPKDRFSAERLKGVDSTLKIQPAELGDSAVYLCASSSRGLGSPSYEQYFGPGTRLTVT.

This clone came up a few times. The gene calls are TRBV7-9 and TRBJ2-7; TRBD1 is a possible D gene (6 bases). V dropped 5 bases and J dropped 0 bases, with 14 bases sitting between them. Germline V gene lookup returns CDR1 SEHNR and CDR2 FQNEAQ (reference sequence). There are 15 residues in the CDR3. CDR3 sequence (DNA): TGTGCCAGCAGCCGTGGCTGGGACAACTCCTACGAGCAGTACTTC. It translates to CASSRGWDNSYEQYF.

J is TRBJ2-7 and V is TRBV29-1; 8 positions match TRBD1. The CDR3 consists of 13 residues. Germline CDR1 is SQVTM and CDR2 is ANQGSEA. Trimming cost V 4 bases and J 0 bases; bases outside gene matches: 2. The CDR3 DNA is TGCAGCGTTGGGACAGGGAGCTCCTACGAGCAGTACTTC. Its protein product is CSVGTGSSYEQYF.

This clone was observed a handful of times. CDR3 DNA sequence: TGCGCCACCACCGGGACAGCCGGAAGCAATCAGCCCCAGCATTTT. Translated, it gives CATTGTAGSNQPQHF. The rearrangement links TRBV10-1 to TRBJ1-5; 7 nucleotides agree with TRBD1. Germline V gives CDR1 WNHNN, CDR2 SYGVQD (reference sequence). The CDR3 sequence is 15 residues long. J was trimmed by 1 base and V by 10 bases; bases with no gene match: 10.

A few counts support this clone. The rearrangement joins TRBV7-9 to TRBJ1-3; unclear D gene. This CDR3 has 16 amino acids. V was cut by 1 base and J by 0 bases, with 10 bases left in between. Per the germline V gene, CDR1 is SEHNR and CDR2 is FQNEAQ (reference sequence). The CDR3 here is CASSLGSEISGNTIYF. The CDR3 bases are TGTGCCAGCAGCTTAGGATCTGAGATCTCTGGAAACACCATATATTTT.

V usage is TRBV7-9 and J usage is TRBJ1-2, with a possible D match to TRBD1 (5 bases). The CDR3 consists of 15 residues. V was clipped by 5 bases and J by 4 bases, with 17 bases between them. Germline CDR1 reads SEHNR; CDR2 reads FQNEAQ (reference sequence). The CDR3 is CASSPPDRRLYGYTF. CDR3 coding DNA: TGTGCCAGCAGCCCTCCTGACAGAAGACTCTATGGCTACACCTTC.